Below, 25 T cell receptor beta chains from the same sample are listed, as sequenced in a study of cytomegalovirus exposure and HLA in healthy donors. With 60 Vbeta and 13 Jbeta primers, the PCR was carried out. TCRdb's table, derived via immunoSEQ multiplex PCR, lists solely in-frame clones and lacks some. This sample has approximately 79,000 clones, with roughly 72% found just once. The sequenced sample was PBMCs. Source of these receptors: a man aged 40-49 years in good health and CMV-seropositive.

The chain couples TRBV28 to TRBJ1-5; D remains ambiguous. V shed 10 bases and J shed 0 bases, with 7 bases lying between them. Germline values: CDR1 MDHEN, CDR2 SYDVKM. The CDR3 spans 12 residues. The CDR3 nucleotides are TGTGCCATGGGGAGTAGCAATCAGCCCCAGCATTTT. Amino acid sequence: CAMGSSNQPQHF. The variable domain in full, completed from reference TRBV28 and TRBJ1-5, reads DVKVTQSSRYLVKRTGEKVFLECVQDMDHENMFWYRQDPGLGLRLIYFSYDVKMKEKGDIPEGYSVSREKKERFSLILESASTNQTSMYLCAMGSSNQPQHFGDGTRLSIL.

The CDR3 spells CASSPDPRGTHEQFF. The CDR3 DNA follows: TGTGCCAGCAGCCCCGACCCCCGGGGAACCCATGAGCAGTTCTTC. The chain combines TRBV7-3 with TRBJ2-1; tentative D call: TRBD2 (5 bases). This CDR3 contains 15 residues. V was cut by 5 bases and J by 8 bases, with 19 bases left in between. Germline V gene data show CDR1 as SGHTA and CDR2 as FQGTGA.

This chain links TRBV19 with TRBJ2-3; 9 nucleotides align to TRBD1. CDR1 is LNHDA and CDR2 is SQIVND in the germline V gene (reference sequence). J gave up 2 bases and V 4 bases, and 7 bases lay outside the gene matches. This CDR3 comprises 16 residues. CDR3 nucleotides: TGTGCCAGTAGTAGGGACAGGGACTACCCCACAGATACGCAGTATTTT. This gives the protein CASSRDRDYPTDTQYF.

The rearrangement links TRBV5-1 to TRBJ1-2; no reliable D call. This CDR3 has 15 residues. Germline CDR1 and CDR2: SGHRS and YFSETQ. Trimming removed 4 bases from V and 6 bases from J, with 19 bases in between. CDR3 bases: TGCGCCAGCAGCCTCGACGGGGTTAGGAAGAATGGCTACACCTTC. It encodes CASSLDGVRKNGYTF.

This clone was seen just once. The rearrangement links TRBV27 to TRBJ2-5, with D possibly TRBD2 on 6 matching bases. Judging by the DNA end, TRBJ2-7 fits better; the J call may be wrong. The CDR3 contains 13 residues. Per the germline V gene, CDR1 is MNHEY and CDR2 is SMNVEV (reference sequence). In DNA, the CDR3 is TGTGCCAGCATTTCTAGCGTGGGCTACGAGCAGTACTTC. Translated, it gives CASISSVGYEQYF.

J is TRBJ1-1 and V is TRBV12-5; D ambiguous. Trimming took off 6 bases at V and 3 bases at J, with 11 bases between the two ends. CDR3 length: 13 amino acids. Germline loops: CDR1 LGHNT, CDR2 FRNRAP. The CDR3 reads CASGLRGDTEAFF. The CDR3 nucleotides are TGTGCTAGTGGCCTCCGGGGTGACACTGAAGCTTTCTTT.

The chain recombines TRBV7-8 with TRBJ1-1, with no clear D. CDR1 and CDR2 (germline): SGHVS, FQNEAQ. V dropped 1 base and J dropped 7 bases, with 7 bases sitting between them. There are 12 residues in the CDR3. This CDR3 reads CASSLVGGEAFF. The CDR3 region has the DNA TGTGCCAGCAGCTTAGTGGGAGGTGAAGCTTTCTTT. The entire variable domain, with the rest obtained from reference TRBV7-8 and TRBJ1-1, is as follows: GAGVSQSPRYKVAKRGQDVALRCDPISGHVSLFWYQQALGQGPEFLTYFQNEAQLDKSGLPSDRFFAERPEGSVSTLKIQRTQQEDSAVYLCASSLVGGEAFFGQGTRLTVV.

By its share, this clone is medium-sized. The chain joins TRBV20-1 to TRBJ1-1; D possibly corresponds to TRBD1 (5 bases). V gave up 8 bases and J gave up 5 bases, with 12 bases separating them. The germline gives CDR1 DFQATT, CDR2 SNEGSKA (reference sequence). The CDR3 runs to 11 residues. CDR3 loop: CSKRGRTEAFF. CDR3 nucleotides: TGCAGTAAAAGGGGTAGGACTGAAGCTTTCTTT.

The CDR3 sequence: CASSPHSRRDYQPGFANTGELFF. The CDR3 DNA reads as TGTGCCAGTAGTCCCCACTCGCGCCGGGACTACCAACCGGGCTTCGCGAACACCGGGGAGCTGTTTTTT. This sequence joins TRBV19 and TRBJ2-2; TRBD2 aligns across 7 bases. The CDR3 has 23 residues. The V segment lost 5 bases and the J segment 0 bases; nucleotides outside the gene matches: 27. Looked up from germline, CDR1 is LNHDA and CDR2 is SQIVND (reference sequence).

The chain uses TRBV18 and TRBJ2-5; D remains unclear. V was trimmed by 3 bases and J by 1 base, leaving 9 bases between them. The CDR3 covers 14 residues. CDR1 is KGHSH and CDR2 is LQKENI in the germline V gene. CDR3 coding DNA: TGTGCCAGCTCACCCCTCCGCGGCCAAGAGACCCAGTACTTC. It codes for CASSPLRGQETQYF.

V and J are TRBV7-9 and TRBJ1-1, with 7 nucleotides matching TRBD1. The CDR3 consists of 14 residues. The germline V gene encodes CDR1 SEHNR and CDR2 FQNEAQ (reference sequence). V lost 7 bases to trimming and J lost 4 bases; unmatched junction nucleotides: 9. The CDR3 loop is CASNTRQGGTEAFF. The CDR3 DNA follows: TGTGCCAGCAATACCCGACAGGGCGGCACTGAAGCTTTCTTT.

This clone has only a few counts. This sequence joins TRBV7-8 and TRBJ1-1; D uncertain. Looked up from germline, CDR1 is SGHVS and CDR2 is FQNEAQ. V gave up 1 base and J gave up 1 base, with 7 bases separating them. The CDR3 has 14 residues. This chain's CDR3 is CASSLVAGNTEAFF. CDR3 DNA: TGTGCCAGCAGCTTAGTGGCGGGGAACACTGAAGCTTTCTTT.

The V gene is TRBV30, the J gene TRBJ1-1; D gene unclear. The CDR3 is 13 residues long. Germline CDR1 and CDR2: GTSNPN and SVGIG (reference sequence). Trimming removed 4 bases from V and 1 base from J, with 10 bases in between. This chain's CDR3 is CAWTRIPNTEAFF. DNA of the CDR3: TGTGCCTGGACGAGGATCCCGAACACTGAAGCTTTCTTT.

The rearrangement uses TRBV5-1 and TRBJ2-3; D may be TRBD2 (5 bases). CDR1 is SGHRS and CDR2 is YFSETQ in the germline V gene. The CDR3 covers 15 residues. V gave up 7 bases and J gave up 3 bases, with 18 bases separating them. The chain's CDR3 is CASRRTPQATDTQYF. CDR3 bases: TGCGCCAGCCGCCGGACTCCCCAAGCTACAGATACGCAGTATTTT.

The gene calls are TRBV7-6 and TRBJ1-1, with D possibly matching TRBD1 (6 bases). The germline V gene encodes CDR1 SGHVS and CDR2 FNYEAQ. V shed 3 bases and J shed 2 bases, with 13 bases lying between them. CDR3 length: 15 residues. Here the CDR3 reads CASSFRDKLNTEAFF. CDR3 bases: TGTGCCAGCAGCTTCCGGGACAAACTCAACACTGAAGCTTTCTTT. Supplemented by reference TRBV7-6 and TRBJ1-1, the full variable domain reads GAGVSQSPRYKVTKRGQDVALRCDPISGHVSLYWYRQALGQGPEFLTYFNYEAQQDKSGLPNDRFSAERPEGSISTLTIQRTEQRDSAMYRCASSFRDKLNTEAFFGQGTRLTVV.

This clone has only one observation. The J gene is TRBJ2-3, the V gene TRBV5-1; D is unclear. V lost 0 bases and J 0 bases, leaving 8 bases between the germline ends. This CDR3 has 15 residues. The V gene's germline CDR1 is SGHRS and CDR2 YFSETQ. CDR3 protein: CASSLGFTSTDTQYF. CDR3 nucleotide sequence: TGCGCCAGCAGCTTGGGATTTACTAGCACAGATACGCAGTATTTT.

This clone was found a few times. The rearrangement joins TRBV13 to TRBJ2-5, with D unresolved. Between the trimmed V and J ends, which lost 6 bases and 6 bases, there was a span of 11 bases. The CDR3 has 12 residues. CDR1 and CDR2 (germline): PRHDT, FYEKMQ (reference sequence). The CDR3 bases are TGTGCCAGCAGTCCCATACTGAAGACCCAGTACTTC. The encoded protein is CASSPILKTQYF.

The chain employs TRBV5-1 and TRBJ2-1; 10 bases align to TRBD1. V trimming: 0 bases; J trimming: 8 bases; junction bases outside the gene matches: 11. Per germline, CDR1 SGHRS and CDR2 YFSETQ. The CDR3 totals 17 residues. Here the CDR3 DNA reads TGCGCCAGCAGCTTGGTCATTTCAGGACAGGGGGTCGATGAGCAGTTCTTC. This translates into CASSLVISGQGVDEQFF. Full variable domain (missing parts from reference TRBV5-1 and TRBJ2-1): KAGVTQTPRYLIKTRGQQVTLSCSPISGHRSVSWYQQTPGQGLQFLFEYFSETQRNKGNFPGRFSGRQFSNSRSEMNVSTLELGDSALYLCASSLVISGQGVDEQFFGPGTRLTVL.

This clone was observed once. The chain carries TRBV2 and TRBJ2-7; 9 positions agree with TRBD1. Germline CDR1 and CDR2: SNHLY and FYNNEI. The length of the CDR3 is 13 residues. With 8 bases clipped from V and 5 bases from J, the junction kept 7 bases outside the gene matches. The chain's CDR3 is CASDRTGVHEQYF. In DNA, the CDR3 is TGTGCCAGCGACAGGACAGGGGTCCACGAGCAGTACTTC.

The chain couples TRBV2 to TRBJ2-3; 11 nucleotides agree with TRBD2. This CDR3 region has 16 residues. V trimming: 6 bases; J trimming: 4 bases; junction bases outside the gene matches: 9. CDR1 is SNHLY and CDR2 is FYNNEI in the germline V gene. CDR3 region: CASSHQLAGAADTQYF. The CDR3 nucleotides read TGTGCCAGCAGCCACCAACTAGCGGGGGCGGCAGATACGCAGTATTTT.

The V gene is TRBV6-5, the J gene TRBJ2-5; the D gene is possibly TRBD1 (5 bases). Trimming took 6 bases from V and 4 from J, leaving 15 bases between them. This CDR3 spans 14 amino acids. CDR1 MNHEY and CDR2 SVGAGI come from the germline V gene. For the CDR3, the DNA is TGTGCCAGCAGCTCTCCAGGGAATCCAGAGACCCAGTACTTC. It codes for CASSSPGNPETQYF.

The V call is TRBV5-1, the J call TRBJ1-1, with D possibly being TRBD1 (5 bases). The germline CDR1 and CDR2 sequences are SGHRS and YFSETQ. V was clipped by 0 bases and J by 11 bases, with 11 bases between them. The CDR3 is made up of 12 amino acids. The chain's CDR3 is CASSLEEGSAFF. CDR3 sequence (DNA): TGCGCCAGCAGCTTGGAGGAGGGGTCGGCTTTCTTT.

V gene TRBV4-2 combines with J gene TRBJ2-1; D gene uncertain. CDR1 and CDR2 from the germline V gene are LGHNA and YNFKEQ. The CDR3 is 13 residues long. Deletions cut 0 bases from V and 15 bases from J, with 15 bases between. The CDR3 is CASSQETDNLGFF. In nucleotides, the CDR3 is TGTGCCAGCAGCCAAGAGACTGATAACTTGGGGTTCTTC.

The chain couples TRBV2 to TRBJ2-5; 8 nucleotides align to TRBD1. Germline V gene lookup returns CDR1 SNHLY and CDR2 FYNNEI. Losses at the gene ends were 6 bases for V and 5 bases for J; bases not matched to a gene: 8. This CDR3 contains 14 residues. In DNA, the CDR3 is TGTGCCAGCAGGGTTGACAGGGGAAGCGAGACCCAGTACTTC. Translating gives CASRVDRGSETQYF.

CDR3 region: CASSFGQGRQETQYF. CDR3 in DNA: TGTGCCAGCAGCTTCGGACAGGGTCGACAAGAGACCCAGTACTTC. The chain links TRBV7-2 to TRBJ2-5; 8 bases are shared with TRBD1. This CDR3 contains 15 residues. The germline V gene has CDR1 SGHTA and CDR2 FQGNSA. Unmatched junction bases numbered 5, after V lost 3 bases and J lost 2 bases. The entire variable domain, with the rest obtained from reference TRBV7-2 and TRBJ2-5, is as follows: GAGVSQSPSNKVTEKGKDVELRCDPISGHTALYWYRQSLGQGLEFLIYFQGNSAPDKSGLPSDRFSAERTGGSVSTLTIQRTQQEDSAVYLCASSFGQGRQETQYFGPGTRLLVL.